The rows below give T cell receptor beta chains drawn from one sample of a study of shared clonotypes between healthy human individuals. Here immunoSEQ multiplex PCR was the method, and the copy in TCRdb shows in-frame clones only, minus some. The sample carries 2 million to 3 million clones, roughly 93% recorded once. Sequenced input: naive CD4+ T cells from PBMCs. All receptors come from a man younger than 35 in good health. Some clones in this sample may be carry-over from other donors' samples. Both conserved end residues are part of each CDR3. Each record gives: V gene, D gene, clone size, J gene, CDR3 DNA, CDR3 protein. D genes are given only for firm matches. Clone size, where shown, is once, few, many, or a class for clones that have expanded.

TRBV28	TRBD1	-	TRBJ2-7	TGTGCCAGCAGCGCGACAGGGATAGGCTACGAGCAGTACTTC	CASSATGIGYEQYF
TRBV5-6	TRBD2	-	TRBJ2-3	TGTGCCAGCAGGAGACTAGCGGGAGCAGATACGCAGTATTTT	CASRRLAGADTQYF
TRBV6-5	-	-	TRBJ1-1	TGTGCCAGCAGTTTATCCCGGGACACTCGGTCTGAAGCTTTCTTT	CASSLSRDTRSEAFF
TRBV5-1	-	-	TRBJ2-7	TGCGCCAGCAGCCGGGGGGCGGGACGCGACGAGCAGTACTTC	CASSRGAGRDEQYF
TRBV27	-	-	TRBJ2-5	TGTGCCAGTATCCTGACAGAACAAGAGACCCAGTACTTC	CASILTEQETQYF
TRBV10-3	TRBD1	-	TRBJ2-7	TGTGCCATCAGTGGAACCGGGACAGGGAACTACGAGCAGTACTTC	CAISGTGTGNYEQYF
TRBV28	-	-	TRBJ2-7	TGTGCCAGCAGAGAAAGGGCGCACGAGCAGTACTTC	CASRERAHEQYF
TRBV6-5	-	-	TRBJ1-2	TGTGCCAGCAGTTACTCGACAGAAGTAAACTATGGCTACACCTTC	CASSYSTEVNYGYTF
TRBV5-5	-	-	TRBJ1-4	TGTGCCAGCAGCCTGGGTGGACCGGGGTCCGGGGAAAAACTGTTTTTT	CASSLGGPGSGEKLFF
TRBV5-1	-	-	TRBJ2-5	TGCGCCAGCACCTCCGAGGGGGGACGCGCAGAGACCCAGTACTTC	CASTSEGGRAETQYF
TRBV5-1	TRBD2	-	TRBJ2-5	TGCGCCAGCAGCTTGGGACTAGCGGGAGGCCCTGGGGAGACCCAGTACTTC	CASSLGLAGGPGETQYF
TRBV5-4	-	-	TRBJ2-1	TGTGCCAGCAGCTTTCGGCTAGCGGAGCAGTTCTTC	CASSFRLAEQFF
TRBV2	-	-	TRBJ2-5	TGTGCCAGCGGCTACAGGGATGCAGAGACCCAGTACTTC	CASGYRDAETQYF
TRBV25-1	TRBD2	-	TRBJ2-3	TGTGCCAGCAGTGATAACCTAGCGGGAGGCACAGATACGCAGTATTTT	CASSDNLAGGTDTQYF
TRBV9	-	-	TRBJ1-2	TGTGCCAGCAGCGGCGGTTTTAGGAGGGGACCTAACTATGGCTACACCTTC	CASSGGFRRGPNYGYTF
TRBV20-1	-	-	TRBJ2-7	TGCAGTGCTAGGACCCGAGGTGAGCAGTACTTC	CSARTRGEQYF
TRBV6-6	-	-	TRBJ1-5	TGTGCCAGCAGTTACTCAGGGGGAGTCGGTCAGCCCCAGCATTTT	CASSYSGGVGQPQHF
TRBV29-1	-	few	TRBJ1-2	TGCAGCGTGGGTGGGGACTATGGCTACACCTTC	CSVGGDYGYTF
TRBV6-5	TRBD2	-	TRBJ2-1	TGTGCCAGCAGAAGGGGACTAGCGGGAGGAGAGGAGCAGTTCTTC	CASRRGLAGGEEQFF
TRBV4-3	TRBD2	-	TRBJ2-1	TGCGCCAGCAGCCAAGATCTCGGACTAGCGGGCCCTTACAATGAGCAGTTCTTC	CASSQDLGLAGPYNEQFF
TRBV10-2	-	once	TRBJ2-7	TGCGCCAGCAGTGAGCCGGGTGGGGCCCTCTACGAGCAGTACTTC	CASSEPGGALYEQYF
TRBV12-5	-	-	TRBJ2-3	TGTGCTAGTGGTTTAAACCTGGGACCCTCTGGAGATACGCAGTATTTT	CASGLNLGPSGDTQYF
TRBV7-3	TRBD2	once	TRBJ2-2	TGTGCCAGCAGCCCGTACGCTCTGGGAGGGACGGGCGGGGAGCTGTTTTTT	CASSPYALGGTGGELFF
TRBV11-2	-	-	TRBJ1-2	TGTGCCAGCAGCCAGGGGTCTTGGGGCTATGGCTACACCTTC	CASSQGSWGYGYTF
TRBV30	-	-	TRBJ1-2	TGTGCCTGGAATCGGGGATATGGCTACACCTTC	CAWNRGYGYTF
TRBV9	TRBD2	-	TRBJ2-1	TGTGCCAGCAGCGTAACGGCTAGCGGGGCATACAATGAGCAGTTCTTC	CASSVTASGAYNEQFF
TRBV7-9	-	-	TRBJ2-2	TGTGCCAGCAGATCCTACCTTAACACCGGGGAGCTGTTTTTT	CASRSYLNTGELFF
TRBV6-5	-	-	TRBJ2-1	TGTGCCAGCAGCCCCCTGACTCCTCATGAGCAGTTCTTC	CASSPLTPHEQFF
TRBV5-1	-	-	TRBJ2-2	TGCGCCAGCAGCTTGGCGACGGGAGCGAACACCGGGGAGCTGTTTTTT	CASSLATGANTGELFF
TRBV5-5	TRBD1	-	TRBJ1-2	TGTGCCAGCAGCCCAATAAAGCAGGGGGCGTCCGGCTACACCTTC	CASSPIKQGASGYTF
TRBV7-8	-	once	TRBJ2-5	TGTGCCAGCAGCTTAGGTCGGGGAGAGACCCAGTACTTC	CASSLGRGETQYF
TRBV2	-	-	TRBJ2-3	TGTGCCAGCAGTGAATACGGGGCAGATACGCAGTATTTT	CASSEYGADTQYF
TRBV6-6	-	-	TRBJ2-7	TGTGCCAGCAGCCCCCGGACAGACCCCGAGCAGTACTTC	CASSPRTDPEQYF
TRBV27	-	-	TRBJ1-2	-	CASSSSTGFYGYTF
TRBV11-3	-	-	TRBJ2-1	TGTGCCAGCAGCCCCCGTTCTAGCCTCGGTGAGCAGTTCTTC	CASSPRSSLGEQFF
TRBV19	-	-	TRBJ2-2	TGTGCCAGTAGTATAGCAGGTATCACCGGGGAGCTGTTTTTT	CASSIAGITGELFF
TRBV5-1	TRBD2	-	TRBJ2-2	TGCGCCAGCATCGAACTAGCGGGAGCACCCACCGGGGAGCTGTTTTTT	CASIELAGAPTGELFF
TRBV19	-	-	TRBJ1-2	TGTGCCAGTAGAAACCTGGGAGGCTACACCTTC	CASRNLGGYTF
TRBV7-9	TRBD2	-	TRBJ2-1	TGTGCCAGCAGCCCCGGACTAGCGGGTCCCTCCAATGAGCAGTTCTTC	CASSPGLAGPSNEQFF
TRBV5-1	-	-	TRBJ2-1	TGCGCCAGCAGCTTGGAGACAGATCACAATGAGCAGTTCTTC	CASSLETDHNEQFF
TRBV19	TRBD1	-	TRBJ2-7	TGTGCCAGTAGTATGGCCCCGCAGGACAGGGGTAGCTACGAGCAGTACTTC	CASSMAPQDRGSYEQYF
TRBV14	-	-	TRBJ2-1	TGTGCCAGCAGCCAAGATAGGGTGCGGGCTATGAACTGGCTCAACTCCTACAATGAGCAGTTCTTC	CASSQDRVRAMNWLNSYNEQFF
TRBV29-1	-	-	TRBJ1-1	TGCAGCGCAGGACTGGCGGCTGGGAACACTGAGGCTTTCTTT	CSAGLAAGNTEAFF
TRBV28	-	-	TRBJ1-2	TGTGCCAGCAGTTTAAATGGCTACACCTTC	CASSLNGYTF
TRBV28	-	-	TRBJ1-2	TGTGCCAGCAGTTTGGAGGTCTTTTTTGGCTACACCTTC	CASSLEVFFGYTF
TRBV18	-	-	TRBJ1-5	TGTGCCAGCTCATCAGAGGGTGGCAATCAGCCCCAGCATTTT	CASSSEGGNQPQHF
TRBV28	-	-	TRBJ1-2	TGTGCCAGCAGGACCTGGGACGGAGCATTCTATGGCTACACCTTC	CASRTWDGAFYGYTF
TRBV5-1	-	-	TRBJ2-7	TGCGCCAGCAGCCCGGAACCACCAAACTACGAGCAGTACTTC	CASSPEPPNYEQYF
TRBV5-4	TRBD1	-	TRBJ2-1	TGTGCCAGCACCACGGGGACAGGGGAGTACAATGAGCAGTTCTTC	CASTTGTGEYNEQFF
TRBV5-1	-	-	TRBJ1-1	TGCGCCAGCAGCTCAGAGCCCAGGGTAAACACTGAAGCTTTCTTT	CASSSEPRVNTEAFF
TRBV5-8	-	-	TRBJ2-1	TGTGCCAGCAGCTTATGGACTCCGAGGTCCCATGAGCAGTTCTTC	CASSLWTPRSHEQFF
TRBV28	TRBD2	-	TRBJ2-7	TGTGCCAGCAGTCCCTCCGGGAGCGGGAGTTGGGAGCAGTACTTC	CASSPSGSGSWEQYF
TRBV5-1	TRBD1	-	TRBJ1-3	TGCGCCAGCAGCCCGGGACAGCGTGGAAACACCATATATTTT	CASSPGQRGNTIYF
TRBV5-1	-	-	TRBJ1-3	TGCGCCAGCAGCTTGGGCCCTCTGGGACCCCGAAACACCATATATTTT	CASSLGPLGPRNTIYF
TRBV30	TRBD2	once	TRBJ2-2	TGTGCCTGGAGACTAGCGGCAAACACCGGGGAGCTGTTTTTT	CAWRLAANTGELFF
TRBV9	TRBD2	once	TRBJ2-4	TGTGCCAGCAGCGTAGCTCCGGCGGGAGGGCAAAACATTCAGTACTTC	CASSVAPAGGQNIQYF
TRBV7-2	-	-	TRBJ1-5	TGTGCCAGCAGCTTAGGGCAGGTCCGCAATCAGCCCCAGCATTTT	CASSLGQVRNQPQHF
TRBV28	TRBD1	-	TRBJ1-2	TGTGCCAGCAGCAGGGGGCTTCACGGCTACACCTTC	CASSRGLHGYTF
TRBV6-6	-	-	TRBJ1-1	TGTGCCAGCAGTTACTCTGGCGGGGAAACTGAAGCTTTCTTT	CASSYSGGETEAFF
TRBV7-8	TRBD1	-	TRBJ1-6	TGTGCCAGCAGCCGGACAGGGACCTATAATTCACCCCTCCACTTT	CASSRTGTYNSPLHF